The clone carrying this T cell receptor (beta chain) turned up a few times. Its antigen is still unknown. The source of the sample is a study of T cells after yellow fever vaccination. General study results and limits: Researchers report a weaker secondary response that nonetheless peaked faster, day 5 versus 15.

TCRdb recomputed calls from the 5' RACE reads with MiXCR, one row per CDR3 protein. The sample shows about 320,000 distinct CDR3 sequences, 3.5% to 4.5% of them seen only once. Germline values: CDR1 MNHEY, CDR2 SVGEGT. This CDR3 spans 19 amino acids. The V gene end was trimmed by 0 bases and the J gene end by 5 bases; junction bases not matched to a gene: 14. The sample was PBMCs, taken 15 days after the yellow fever booster vaccination. The receptor was derived from a man between 18 and 35 years old who received the YFV17D yellow fever vaccine. V usage is TRBV6-2 or TRBV6-3 and J usage is TRBJ2-2; the match to TRBD1 covers 8 bases. CDR3 DNA sequence: TGTGCCAGCAGTTACTCCCCAGGGGGCGTAGTTCGGGAAACCGGGGAGCTGTTTTTT. This translates into CASSYSPGGVVRETGELFF.